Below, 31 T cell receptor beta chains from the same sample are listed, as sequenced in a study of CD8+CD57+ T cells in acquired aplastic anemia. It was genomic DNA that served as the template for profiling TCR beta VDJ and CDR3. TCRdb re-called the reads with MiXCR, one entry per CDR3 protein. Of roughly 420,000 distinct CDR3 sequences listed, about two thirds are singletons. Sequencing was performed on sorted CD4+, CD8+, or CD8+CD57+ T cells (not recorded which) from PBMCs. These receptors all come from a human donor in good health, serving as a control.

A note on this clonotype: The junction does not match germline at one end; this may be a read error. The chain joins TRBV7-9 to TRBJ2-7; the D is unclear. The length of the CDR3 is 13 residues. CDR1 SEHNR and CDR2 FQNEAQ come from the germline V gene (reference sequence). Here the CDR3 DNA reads TGTGCCAGCAGCTACGGGCCAGCGATCACTGAGTCTTTC. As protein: CASSYGPAITESF.

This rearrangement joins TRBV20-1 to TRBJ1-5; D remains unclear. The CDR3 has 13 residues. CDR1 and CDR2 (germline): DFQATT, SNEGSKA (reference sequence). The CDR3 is CSVELSGDLPQHF. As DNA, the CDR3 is TGCAGCGTTGAGTTAAGTGGTGATCTGCCCCAGCATTTT.

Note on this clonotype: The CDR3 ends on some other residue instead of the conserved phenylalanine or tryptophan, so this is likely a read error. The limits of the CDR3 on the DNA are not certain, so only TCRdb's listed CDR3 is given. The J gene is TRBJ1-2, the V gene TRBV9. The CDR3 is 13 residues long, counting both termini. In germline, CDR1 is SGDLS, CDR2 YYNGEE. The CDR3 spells CASSRADTYGNSL.

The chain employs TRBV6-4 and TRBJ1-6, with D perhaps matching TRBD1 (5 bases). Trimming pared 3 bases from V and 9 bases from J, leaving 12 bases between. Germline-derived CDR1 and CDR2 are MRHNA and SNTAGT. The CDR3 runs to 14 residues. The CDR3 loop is CASSELGVSSPLHF. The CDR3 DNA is TGTGCCAGCAGTGAGTTAGGGGTTAGTTCACCCCTCCACTTT.

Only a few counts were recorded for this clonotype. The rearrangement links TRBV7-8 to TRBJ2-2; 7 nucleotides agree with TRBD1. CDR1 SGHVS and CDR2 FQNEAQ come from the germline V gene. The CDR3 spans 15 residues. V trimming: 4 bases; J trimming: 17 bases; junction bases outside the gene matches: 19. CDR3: CASSSGGSETQYFFF. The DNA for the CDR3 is TGTGCCAGCAGCTCAGGGGGAAGCGAGACCCAGTACTTCTTTTTT.

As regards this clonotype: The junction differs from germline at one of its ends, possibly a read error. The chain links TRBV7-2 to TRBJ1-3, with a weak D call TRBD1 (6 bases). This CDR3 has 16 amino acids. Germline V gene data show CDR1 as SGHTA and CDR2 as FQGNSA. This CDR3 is CASSLSQGNYGYTIYF. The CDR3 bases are TGCGCCAGCAGCTTGTCCCAGGGGAACTATGGCTACACCATATATTTT.

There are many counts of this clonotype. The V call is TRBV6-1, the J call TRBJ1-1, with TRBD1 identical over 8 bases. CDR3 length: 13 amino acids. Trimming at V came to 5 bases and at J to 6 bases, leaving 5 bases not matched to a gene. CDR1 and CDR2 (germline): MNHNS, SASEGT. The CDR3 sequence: CASSIDRGAEAFF. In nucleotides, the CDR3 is TGTGCCAGCAGTATCGACAGGGGTGCTGAAGCTTTCTTT.

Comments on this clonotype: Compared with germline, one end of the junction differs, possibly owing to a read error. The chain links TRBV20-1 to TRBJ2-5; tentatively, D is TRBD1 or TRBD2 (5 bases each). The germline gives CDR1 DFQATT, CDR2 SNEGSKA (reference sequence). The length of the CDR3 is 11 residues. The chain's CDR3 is CSAEGAGTHYF. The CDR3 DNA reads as TGCAGCGCGGAAGGCGCTGGGACCCACTACTTC.

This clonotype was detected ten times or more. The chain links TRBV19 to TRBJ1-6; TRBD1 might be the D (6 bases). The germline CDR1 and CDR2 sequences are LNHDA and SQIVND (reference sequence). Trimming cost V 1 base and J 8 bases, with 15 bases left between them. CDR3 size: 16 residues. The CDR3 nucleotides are TGTGCCAGTAGTATAGGGACCGAAAGGGGGGATTCACCCCTCCACTTT. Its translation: CASSIGTERGDSPLHF.

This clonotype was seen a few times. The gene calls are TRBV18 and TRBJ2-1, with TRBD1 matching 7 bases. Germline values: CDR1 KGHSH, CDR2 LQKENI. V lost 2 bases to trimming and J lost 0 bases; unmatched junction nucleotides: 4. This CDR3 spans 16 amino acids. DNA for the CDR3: TGTGCCAGCTCACCAACCGGGACAGCCTCCTACAATGAGCAGTTCTTC. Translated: CASSPTGTASYNEQFF.

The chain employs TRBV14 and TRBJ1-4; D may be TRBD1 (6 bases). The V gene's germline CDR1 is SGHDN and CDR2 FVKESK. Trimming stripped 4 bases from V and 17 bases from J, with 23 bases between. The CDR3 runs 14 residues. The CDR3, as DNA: TGTGCCAGCAGCCTGCGGGGGGCGGCAGGCTATGTCTTTTTT. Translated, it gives CASSLRGAAGYVFF.

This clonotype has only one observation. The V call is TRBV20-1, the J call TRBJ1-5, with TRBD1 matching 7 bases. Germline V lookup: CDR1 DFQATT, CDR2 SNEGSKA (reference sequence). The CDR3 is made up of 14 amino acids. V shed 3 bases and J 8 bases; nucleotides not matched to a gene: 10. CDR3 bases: TGCAGTGCTAGCGAGACAGGGTACCAAGAGCCCCAGCATTTT. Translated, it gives CSASETGYQEPQHF.

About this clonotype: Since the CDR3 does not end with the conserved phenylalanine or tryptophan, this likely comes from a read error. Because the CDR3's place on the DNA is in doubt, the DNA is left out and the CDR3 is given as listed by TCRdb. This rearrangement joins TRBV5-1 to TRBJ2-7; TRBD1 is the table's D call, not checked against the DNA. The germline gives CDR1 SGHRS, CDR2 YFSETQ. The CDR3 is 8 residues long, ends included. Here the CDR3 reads CASSLLGQ.

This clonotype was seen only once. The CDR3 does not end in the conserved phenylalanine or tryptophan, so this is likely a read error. CDR3 loop: CASSVGNSPLHL. The DNA for the CDR3 is TGTGCCAGCAGCGTAGGGAATTCACCCCTCCACCTT. This chain uses TRBV7-9 with TRBJ1-6; no definite D call. CDR1 is SEHNR and CDR2 is FQNEAQ in the germline V gene (reference sequence). The CDR3 is made up of 12 amino acids. Trimming took off 5 bases at V and 7 bases at J, with 6 bases between the two ends.

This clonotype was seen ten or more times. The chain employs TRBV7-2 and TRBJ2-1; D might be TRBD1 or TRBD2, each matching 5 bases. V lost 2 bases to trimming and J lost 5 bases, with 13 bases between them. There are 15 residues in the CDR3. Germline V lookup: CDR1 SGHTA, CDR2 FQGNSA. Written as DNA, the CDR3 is TGTGCCAGCAGCTTATTCGGGGCGACGGACAATGAGCAGTTCTTC. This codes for CASSLFGATDNEQFF.

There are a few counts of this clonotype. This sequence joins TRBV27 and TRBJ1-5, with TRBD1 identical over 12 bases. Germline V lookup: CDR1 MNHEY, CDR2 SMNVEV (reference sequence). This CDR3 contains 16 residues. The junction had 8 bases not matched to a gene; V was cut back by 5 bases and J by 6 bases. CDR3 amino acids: CASSPTGQGAAQPQHF. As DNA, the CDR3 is TGTGCCAGCAGTCCCACGGGACAGGGGGCAGCTCAGCCCCAGCATTTT.

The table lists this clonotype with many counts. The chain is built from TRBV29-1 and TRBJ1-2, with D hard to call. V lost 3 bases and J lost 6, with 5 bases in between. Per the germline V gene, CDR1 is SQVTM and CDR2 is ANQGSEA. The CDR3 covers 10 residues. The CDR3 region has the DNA TGCAGCGTTGACTCCGATGGCTACACCTTC. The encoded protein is CSVDSDGYTF.

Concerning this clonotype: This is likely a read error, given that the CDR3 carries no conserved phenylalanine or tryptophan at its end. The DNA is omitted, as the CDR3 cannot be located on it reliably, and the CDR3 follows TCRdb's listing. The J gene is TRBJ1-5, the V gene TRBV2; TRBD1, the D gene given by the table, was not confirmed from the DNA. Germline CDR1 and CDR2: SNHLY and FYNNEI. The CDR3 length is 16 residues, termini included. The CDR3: CASTGVDGQGLRPDTC.

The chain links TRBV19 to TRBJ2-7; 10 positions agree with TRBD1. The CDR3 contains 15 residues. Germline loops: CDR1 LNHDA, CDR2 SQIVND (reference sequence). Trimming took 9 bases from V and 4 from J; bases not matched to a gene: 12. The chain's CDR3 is CASYPRGGQGYEQYF. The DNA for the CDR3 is TGTGCCAGCTACCCCCGTGGGGGACAGGGGTACGAGCAGTACTTC.

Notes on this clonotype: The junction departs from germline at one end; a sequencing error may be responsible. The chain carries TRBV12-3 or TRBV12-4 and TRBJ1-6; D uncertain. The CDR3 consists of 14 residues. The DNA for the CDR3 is TGTGCCAGCAGAAAAAACAGTTTCGATTCACCCCTCCATTTT. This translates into CASRKNSFDSPLHF.

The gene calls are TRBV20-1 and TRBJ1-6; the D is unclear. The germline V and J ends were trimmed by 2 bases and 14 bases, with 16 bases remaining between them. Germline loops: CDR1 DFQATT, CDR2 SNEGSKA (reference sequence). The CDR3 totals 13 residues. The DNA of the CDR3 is TGCAGTGCTAGAACAGAATATAATTGCGCCCTCCACTTT. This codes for CSARTEYNCALHF.

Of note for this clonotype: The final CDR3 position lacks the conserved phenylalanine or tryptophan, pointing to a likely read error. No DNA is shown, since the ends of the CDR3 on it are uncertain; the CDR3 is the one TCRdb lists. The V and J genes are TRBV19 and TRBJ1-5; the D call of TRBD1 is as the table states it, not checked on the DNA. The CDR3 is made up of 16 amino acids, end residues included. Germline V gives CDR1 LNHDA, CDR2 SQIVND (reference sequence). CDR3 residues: CASSIGTRQHFGDGTL.

As DNA, the CDR3 is TGTGCCAGCAGACAGTCCTTTGATGGCTACACCTTC. This encodes CASRQSFDGYTF. This chain links TRBV12-3 or TRBV12-4 with TRBJ1-2; D is unclear. Trimming took 6 bases from V and 6 from J, leaving 11 bases between them. The CDR3 totals 12 residues.

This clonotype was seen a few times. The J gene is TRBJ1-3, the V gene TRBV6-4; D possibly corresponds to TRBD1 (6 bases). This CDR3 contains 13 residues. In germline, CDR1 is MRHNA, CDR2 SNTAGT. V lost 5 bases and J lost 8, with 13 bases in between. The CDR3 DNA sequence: TGTGCCAGCAGTCCAGGGACACAACACACCATATATTTT. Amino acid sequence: CASSPGTQHTIYF.

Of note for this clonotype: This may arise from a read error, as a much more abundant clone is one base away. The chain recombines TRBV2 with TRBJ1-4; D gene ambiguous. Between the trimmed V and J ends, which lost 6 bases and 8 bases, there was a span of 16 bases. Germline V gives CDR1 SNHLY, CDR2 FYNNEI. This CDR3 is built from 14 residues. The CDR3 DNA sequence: TGTGCCAGCAGCTTGGGCGGATCTGAAGAAAAACTGTTTTTT. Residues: CASSLGGSEEKLFF.

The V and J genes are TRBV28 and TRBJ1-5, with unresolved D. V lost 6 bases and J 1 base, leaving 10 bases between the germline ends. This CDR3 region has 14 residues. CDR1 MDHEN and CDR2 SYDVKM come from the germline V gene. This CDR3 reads CASRPSGSNQPQHF. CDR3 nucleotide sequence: TGTGCCAGCAGACCCTCTGGGAGCAATCAGCCCCAGCATTTT.

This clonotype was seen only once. The CDR3 DNA sequence: TGTGCCAGCAGCTTCCAGCGGGGGCCACAAGAGACCCAGTACTTC. Translating gives CASSFQRGPQETQYF. This chain links TRBV7-9 with TRBJ2-5, with 8 bases identical to TRBD2. This CDR3 is built from 15 residues. The V gene's germline CDR1 is SEHNR and CDR2 FQNEAQ (reference sequence). The ends lost 3 bases at V and 2 bases at J; junction bases unmatched: 5.

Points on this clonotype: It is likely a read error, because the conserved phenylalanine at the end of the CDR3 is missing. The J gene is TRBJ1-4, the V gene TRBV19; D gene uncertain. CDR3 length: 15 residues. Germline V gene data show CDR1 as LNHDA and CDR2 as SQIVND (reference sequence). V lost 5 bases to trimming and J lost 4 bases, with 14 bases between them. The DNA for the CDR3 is TGTGCCAGTAGTGTGCGTGGGAAGGGTAATGAAAAACTGTTTTGC. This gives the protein CASSVRGKGNEKLFC.

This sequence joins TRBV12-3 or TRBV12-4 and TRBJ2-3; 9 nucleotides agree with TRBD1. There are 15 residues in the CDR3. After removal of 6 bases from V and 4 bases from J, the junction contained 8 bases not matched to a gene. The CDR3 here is CASSLTGGDADTQYF. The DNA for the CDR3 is TGTGCCAGCAGCTTAACAGGGGGCGACGCAGATACGCAGTATTTT.

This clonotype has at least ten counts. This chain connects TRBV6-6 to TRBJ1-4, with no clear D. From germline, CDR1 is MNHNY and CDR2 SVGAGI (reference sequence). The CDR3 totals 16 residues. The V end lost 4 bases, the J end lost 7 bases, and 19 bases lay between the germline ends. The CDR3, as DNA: TGTGCCAGCAGTTTCGATGCCCAGGTTTTTAGTGAAAAACTGTTTTTT. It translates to CASSFDAQVFSEKLFF.

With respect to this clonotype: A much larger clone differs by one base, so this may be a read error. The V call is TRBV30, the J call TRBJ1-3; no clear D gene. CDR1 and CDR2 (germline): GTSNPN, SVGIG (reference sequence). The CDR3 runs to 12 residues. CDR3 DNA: TGTGCCTGGATATTCTCTGGAAGCACCATATATTTT. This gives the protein CAWIFSGSTIYF. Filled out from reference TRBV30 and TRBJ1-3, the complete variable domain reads SQTIHQWPATLVQPVGSPLSLECTVEGTSNPNLYWYRQAAGRGLQLLFYSVGIGQISSEVPQNLSASRPQDRQFILSSKKLLLSDSGFYLCAWIFSGSTIYFGEGSWLTVV.